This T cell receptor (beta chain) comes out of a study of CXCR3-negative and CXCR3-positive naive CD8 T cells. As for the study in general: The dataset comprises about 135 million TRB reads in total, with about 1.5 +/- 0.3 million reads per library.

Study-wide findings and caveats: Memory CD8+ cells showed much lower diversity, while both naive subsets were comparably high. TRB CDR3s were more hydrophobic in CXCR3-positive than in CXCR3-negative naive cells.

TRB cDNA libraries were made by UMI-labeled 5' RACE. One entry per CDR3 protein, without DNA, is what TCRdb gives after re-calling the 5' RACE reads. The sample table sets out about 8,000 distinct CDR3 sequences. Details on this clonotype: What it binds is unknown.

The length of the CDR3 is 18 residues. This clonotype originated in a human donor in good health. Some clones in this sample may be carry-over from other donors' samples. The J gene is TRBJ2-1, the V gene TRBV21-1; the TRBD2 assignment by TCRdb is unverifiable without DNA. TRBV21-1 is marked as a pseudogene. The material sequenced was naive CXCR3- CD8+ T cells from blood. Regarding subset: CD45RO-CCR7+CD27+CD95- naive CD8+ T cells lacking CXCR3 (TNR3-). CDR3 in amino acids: CASTSKWVLAGAYNEQFF.